The rows below give T cell receptor beta chains drawn from one sample of a study of blood T cell repertoires in COVID-19. The data were produced by immunoSEQ multiplex PCR, yet TCRdb's version contains in-frame clones alone and is incomplete. The repertoire includes 140,000 to 150,000 clones, approximately 80% of them detected once, and 6.5% to 8.5% sits in the top ten. The specimen sequenced was peripheral blood. The receptors derive from a human donor with acute or convalescent COVID-19. The donor label of this sample is uncertain. The CDR3 runs from the conserved cysteine through the conserved F or W. A D gene is named only where the DNA matches it firmly. Size tells how often a clone was seen (once, few, many) or the class of an expanded clone, and some rows leave it out.

J gene | clone size | V gene | D gene | CDR3 DNA | CDR3 protein
TRBJ2-2 | few | TRBV6-2/TRBV6-3 | TRBD2 | TGTGCCAGCAGTCTAGCGGGGGGGAACACCGGGGAGCTGTTTTTT | CASSLAGGNTGELFF
TRBJ1-2 | once | TRBV27 | . | TGTGCCAGCAGTTTAAGAGGGTCCGACGGCTACACCTTC | CASSLRGSDGYTF
TRBJ2-2 | . | TRBV25-1 | TRBD2 | TGTGCCAGCAGGAGTAGCGGGCACGGGGAGCTGTTTTTT | CASRSSGHGELFF
TRBJ2-7 | . | TRBV6-1 | TRBD1 | TGTGCCAGCAGTGAGGGCAGGGGGATTTATGGCGAGCAGTACTTC | CASSEGRGIYGEQYF
TRBJ1-1 | . | TRBV12-3/TRBV12-4 | . | TGTGCCAGCAGTTTATTTCCGGACACTGAAGCTTTCTTT | CASSLFPDTEAFF
TRBJ2-6 | . | TRBV10-3 | . | TGTGCCATCAGGCCAGGCGCTGGGGCCAACGTCCTGACTTTC | CAIRPGAGANVLTF
TRBJ2-3 | . | TRBV2 | . | TGTGCCAGCCGTGGACTAGATACGCAGTATTTT | CASRGLDTQYF
TRBJ2-2 | . | TRBV7-6 | . | TGTGCCAGCAGCTTAAGTCTGGGAGAAGGTCTCTTCGGGGAGCTGTTTTTT | CASSLSLGEGLFGELFF
TRBJ2-2 | once | TRBV11-1 | . | TGTGCCAGCAGCCGTGGGCAGCTGATGAACACCGGGGAGCTGTTTTTT | CASSRGQLMNTGELFF
TRBJ2-7 | . | TRBV6-5 | . | TGTGCCAGCCATCGGTTCTCCTACGAGCAGTACTTC | CASHRFSYEQYF
TRBJ2-1 | . | TRBV6-5 | TRBD2 | TGTGCCAGCAGTTACTCGAAAGCGGGGCTCAATGAGCAGTTCTTC | CASSYSKAGLNEQFF